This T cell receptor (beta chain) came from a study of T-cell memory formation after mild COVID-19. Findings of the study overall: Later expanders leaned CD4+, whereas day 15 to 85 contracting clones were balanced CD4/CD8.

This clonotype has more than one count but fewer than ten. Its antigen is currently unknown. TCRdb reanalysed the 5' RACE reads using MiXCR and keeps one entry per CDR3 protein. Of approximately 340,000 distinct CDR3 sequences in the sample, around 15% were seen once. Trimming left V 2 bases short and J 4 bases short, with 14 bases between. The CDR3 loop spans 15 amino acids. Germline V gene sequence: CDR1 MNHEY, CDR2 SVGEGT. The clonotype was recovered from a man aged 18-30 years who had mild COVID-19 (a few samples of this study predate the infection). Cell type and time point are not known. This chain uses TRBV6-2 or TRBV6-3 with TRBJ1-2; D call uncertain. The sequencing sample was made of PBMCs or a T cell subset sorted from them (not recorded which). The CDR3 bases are TGTGCCAGCAGTTACGCGGTGGGGTGGTCCTATGGCTACACCTTC. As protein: CASSYAVGWSYGYTF.